These T cell receptor beta chains were read from a single sample in a study of cytomegalovirus exposure and HLA in healthy donors. Repertoires were generated with immunoSEQ multiplex PCR, while TCRdb's copy carries only in-frame clones and drops some. This table has tens of thousands of clones, 65% to 70% appearing once. Input material: PBMCs. All receptors come from a man aged 40-50 years in good health and CMV-seropositive. Each CDR3 is given with its conserved first and last residue. Each record gives: J gene, D gene, clone size, V gene, CDR3 protein, CDR3 DNA. The D gene is left open where the match is weak. Only part of the rows carry a size: once, few, many, or a class if the clone is expanded.

TRBJ1-2,NA,NA,TRBV13,CASSLGQGGDYGYTF,TGTGCCAGCAGCTTAGGACAGGGTGGCGACTATGGCTACACCTTC
TRBJ2-5,TRBD2,NA,TRBV5-1,CASSLQAGGSQETQYF,TGCGCCAGCAGCTTGCAAGCGGGGGGCTCCCAAGAGACCCAGTACTTC
TRBJ2-6,NA,NA,TRBV6-5,CASSYSLAGANVLTF,TGTGCCAGCAGTTATAGTTTGGCTGGGGCCAACGTCCTGACTTTC
TRBJ2-1,TRBD2,NA,TRBV28,CASRGWGLGSNEQFF,TGTGCCAGCAGGGGGTGGGGACTAGGATCCAATGAGCAGTTCTTC
TRBJ1-5,NA,NA,TRBV29-1,CSAILRAVNQPQHF,TGCAGCGCTATCCTCAGGGCGGTCAATCAGCCCCAGCATTTT
TRBJ2-5,NA,NA,TRBV28,CASSATGSLETQYF,TGTGCCAGCAGTGCTACAGGGTCGCTGGAGACCCAGTACTTC
TRBJ2-7,NA,few,TRBV4-2,CASSQDPGFEQYF,TGTGCCAGCAGCCAAGATCCCGGTTTCGAGCAGTACTTC
TRBJ2-5,TRBD2,NA,TRBV6-6,CASSPGGGGTETQYF,TGTGCCAGCAGCCCCGGGGGGGGCGGGACTGAGACCCAGTACTTC
TRBJ2-3,NA,NA,TRBV4-2,CASSQEARGTDTQYF,TGTGCCAGCAGCCAAGAAGCGCGGGGCACAGATACGCAGTATTTT
TRBJ2-7,NA,NA,TRBV5-4,CASSFSQDYEQYF,TGTGCCAGCAGCTTCAGCCAGGACTACGAGCAGTACTTC
TRBJ2-2,TRBD1,few,TRBV7-9,CASSPTFGGTGALHGELFF,TGTGCCAGCAGCCCCACCTTCGGGGGGACAGGGGCCCTCCACGGGGAGCTGTTTTTT
TRBJ1-6,TRBD1,once,TRBV15,CATSRGDRVYNSPLHF,TGTGCCACCAGCAGAGGGGACAGGGTCTATAATTCCCCCCTCCACTTT
TRBJ2-7,NA,NA,TRBV6-4,CASSDSTPSETENFLGEQYF,TGTGCCAGCAGTGACTCGACGCCCAGTGAGACAGAGAATTTTTTGGGTGAGCAGTACTTC
TRBJ1-2,TRBD1,few,TRBV6-5,CASSSQGANGYTF,TGTGCCAGCAGCTCACAGGGGGCGAATGGCTACACCTTC
TRBJ1-1,NA,NA,TRBV18,CASSPIQGKDTEAFF,TGTGCCAGCTCACCCATACAGGGCAAGGACACTGAAGCTTTCTTT
TRBJ1-1,NA,NA,TRBV19,CASSIVWNTEAFF,TGTGCCAGTAGTATAGTCTGGAACACTGAAGCTTTCTTT
TRBJ2-5,TRBD2,NA,TRBV9,CASSQNAGGPETQYF,TGTGCCAGCAGCCAAAACGCGGGGGGCCCAGAGACCCAGTACTTC
TRBJ2-7,TRBD1,NA,TRBV30,CAWSVRATGLSSYEQYF,TGTGCCTGGAGTGTACGTGCGACAGGGTTAAGTTCCTACGAGCAGTACTTC
TRBJ2-7,NA,few,TRBV28,CASNRRGLSFYEQYF,TGTGCCAGCAATCGACGGGGGTTGTCCTTCTACGAGCAGTACTTC
TRBJ1-2,NA,NA,TRBV28,CASLSTNYGYTF,TGTGCCAGCTTGAGTACTAACTATGGCTACACCTTC
TRBJ2-7,TRBD2,NA,TRBV6-1,CASSAGLAGEQYF,TGTGCCAGCAGTGCTGGACTAGCGGGCGAGCAGTACTTC
TRBJ2-7,NA,NA,TRBV10-1,CASSEVGAYEQYF,TGCGCCAGCAGTGAGGTCGGAGCCTACGAGCAGTACTTC
TRBJ1-2,NA,NA,TRBV10-2,CASSPRGSNYGYTF,TGCGCCAGCAGTCCCAGGGGTTCTAACTATGGCTACACCTTC
TRBJ1-5,NA,NA,TRBV28,CASSLLGGVNDQPQHF,TGTGCCAGCAGTTTATTGGGGGGGGTGAATGATCAGCCCCAGCATTTT
TRBJ1-1,TRBD1,NA,TRBV15,CATSRWTGGRTEAFF,TGTGCCACCAGCAGATGGACAGGGGGAAGAACTGAAGCTTTCTTT
TRBJ1-2,TRBD1,NA,TRBV28,CASTGGADYYGYTF,TGTGCCAGTACAGGGGGCGCCGATTACTATGGCTACACCTTC
TRBJ1-1,TRBD1,NA,TRBV5-6,CASSWPGQGNTEAFF,TGTGCCAGCAGCTGGCCGGGACAGGGGAACACTGAAGCTTTCTTT
TRBJ2-7,NA,NA,TRBV6-1,CASSEGQWSSYEQYF,TGTGCCAGCAGTGAAGGACAGTGGAGCTCCTACGAGCAGTACTTC
TRBJ1-2,NA,NA,TRBV28,CASSSPGYGYTF,TGTGCCAGCAGTTCCCCGGGGTATGGCTACACCTTC
TRBJ1-1,NA,NA,TRBV7-3,CASSSQGGITEAFF,TGTGCCAGCAGCTCACAGGGAGGGATCACTGAAGCTTTCTTT
TRBJ1-1,NA,few,TRBV19,CASRVGKIGENTEAFF,TGTGCCAGTAGAGTGGGTAAAATAGGGGAGAACACTGAAGCTTTCTTT
TRBJ1-6,NA,NA,TRBV7-9,CASSQQGQDSPLHF,TGTGCCAGCAGCCAACAGGGTCAAGATTCACCCCTCCACTTT
TRBJ2-3,NA,NA,TRBV6-5,CASSSGYTDTQYF,TGTGCCAGCAGTAGCGGATACACAGATACGCAGTATTTT
TRBJ2-5,TRBD2,NA,TRBV11-2,CASSRLAGTKETQYF,TGTGCCAGCTCACGACTAGCGGGGACCAAAGAGACCCAGTACTTC
TRBJ2-1,NA,NA,TRBV10-1,CASSAEGAVYNEQFF,TGCGCCAGCAGTGCGGAGGGGGCTGTATACAATGAGCAGTTCTTC
TRBJ1-5,NA,few,TRBV7-2,CASSLEREGYQPQHF,TGTGCCAGCAGCTTAGAACGGGAGGGGTATCAGCCCCAGCATTTT
TRBJ2-7,TRBD2,NA,TRBV18,CASSPSGGVSYEQYF,TGTGCCAGCTCACCGTCGGGAGGGGTCTCCTACGAGCAGTACTTC
TRBJ1-2,NA,few,TRBV2,CASSVDLFNYGYTF,TGTGCCAGCAGTGTTGACTTATTCAACTATGGCTACACCTTC
TRBJ1-1,NA,NA,TRBV7-8,CASSLVREAFF,TGTGCCAGCAGCTTAGTGAGAGAAGCTTTCTTT
TRBJ1-1,NA,once,TRBV7-2,CASSQAELHEAFF,TGTGCCAGCAGCCAGGCTGAACTGCATGAAGCTTTCTTT
TRBJ2-7,TRBD1,NA,TRBV5-1,CASSPWTGGTPYEQYF,TGCGCCAGCAGCCCCTGGACAGGGGGGACCCCCTACGAGCAGTACTTC
TRBJ1-1,TRBD1,NA,TRBV4-2,CASSIRYKGTVNTEAFF,TGTGCCAGCAGCATAAGATACAAGGGGACAGTGAACACTGAAGCTTTCTTT
TRBJ1-1,NA,few,TRBV5-1,CASSLEVPGTEAFF,TGCGCCAGCAGCTTGGAAGTCCCGGGGACTGAAGCTTTCTTT
TRBJ2-7,NA,NA,TRBV11-3,CASSHRQRTAYEQYF,TGTGCCAGTAGTCACAGGCAGAGGACGGCATACGAGCAGTACTTC
TRBJ2-6,TRBD1,NA,TRBV29-1,CSVSMGQGAYVLTF,TGCAGCGTTTCTATGGGACAGGGGGCTTACGTCCTGACTTTC
TRBJ2-7,TRBD2,few,TRBV7-6,CASSYSTSGVDEQYF,TGTGCCAGCAGCTATTCGACTAGCGGGGTTGACGAGCAGTACTTC
TRBJ2-3,NA,NA,TRBV28,CASSSPLPPEVRTQYF,TGTGCCAGCAGTTCCCCACTCCCCCCCGAAGTGCGGACGCAGTATTTT
TRBJ1-1,NA,NA,TRBV2,CASSETRGAMNTEAFF,TGTGCCAGCAGTGAAACCAGGGGTGCTATGAACACTGAAGCTTTCTTT
TRBJ2-1,NA,NA,TRBV2,CASRARLFGNEQFF,TGTGCCAGCAGGGCCCGACTTTTTGGCAATGAGCAGTTCTTC